These 29 T cell receptor beta chains share one sample of origin, sequenced in a study of cytomegalovirus exposure and HLA in healthy donors. PCR employed 60 Vbeta and 13 Jbeta primers. Produced via immunoSEQ multiplex PCR; TCRdb's table is partial and in-frame only. This table has 70,000 to 90,000 clones, 65% to 90% appearing once. The specimen sequenced was PBMCs. The receptors come from a man between 65 and 79 years old in good health and CMV-seropositive.

The genes are TRBV29-1 and TRBJ2-1, with a possible D match to TRBD2 (5 bases). Germline V CDR1 and CDR2: SQVTM, ANQGSEA. Trimming removed 6 bases from V and 8 bases from J, with 20 bases in between. The CDR3 length is 14 residues. The CDR3 protein is CSVTRTHGVDEQFF. The DNA of the CDR3 is TGCAGCGTCACGAGGACCCACGGGGTGGATGAGCAGTTCTTC.

This chain joins TRBV5-1 and TRBJ2-4, with D unclear. Germline CDR1 SGHRS, CDR2 YFSETQ. The CDR3 is made up of 15 amino acids. The ends were cut back, 6 bases at V and 1 base at J, with 14 bases in the middle. Here the CDR3 reads CASTMTLGAKNIQYF. CDR3 DNA sequence: TGCGCCAGCACCATGACCCTCGGGGCCAAAAACATTCAGTACTTC.

The chain recombines TRBV10-3 with TRBJ2-3; TRBD2 matches at 9 bases. Germline V gives CDR1 ENHRY, CDR2 SYGVKD. V gave up 0 bases and J gave up 1 base; unmatched junction bases: 8. This CDR3 contains 18 residues. CDR3 coding DNA: TGTGCCATCAGTGAGTCGCTAGCGGGGTCCACGGGCACAGATACGCAGTATTTT. As protein: CAISESLAGSTGTDTQYF.

This rearrangement joins TRBV6-5 to TRBJ2-7; 8 bases map to TRBD2. CDR1 and CDR2 from the germline V gene are MNHEY and SVGAGI. J was trimmed by 2 bases and V by 0 bases; bases with no gene match: 6. The CDR3 covers 16 residues. The CDR3 spells CASSYSAGGTAYEQYF. The CDR3 DNA follows: TGTGCCAGCAGTTACTCGGCGGGGGGCACCGCCTACGAGCAGTACTTC.

The chain combines TRBV5-6 with TRBJ2-7; D is unresolved. V lost 3 bases to trimming and J lost 2 bases, with 6 bases between them. Germline CDR1 and CDR2: SGHDT and YYEEEE. The length of the CDR3 is 12 residues. CDR3 sequence reads: CASSSATYEQYF. The CDR3 DNA reads TGTGCCAGCAGCTCTGCTACCTACGAGCAGTACTTC.

This clone has just a few counts. This rearrangement joins TRBV7-2 to TRBJ2-2; 9 bases agree with TRBD2. The V and J ends lost 2 bases and 7 bases, in that order; junction bases with no gene match: 14. CDR1 and CDR2 from the germline V gene are SGHTA and FQGNSA. This CDR3 has 18 amino acids. Here the CDR3 reads CASSLRLTSGPRGGELFF. Here the CDR3 DNA reads TGTGCCAGCAGCTTACGTTTAACTAGCGGGCCTAGAGGCGGGGAGCTGTTTTTT.

This chain uses TRBV30 with TRBJ1-5, with D unclear. The V end lost 1 base, the J end lost 7 bases, and 14 bases lay between the germline ends. The CDR3 is made up of 14 amino acids. The V gene's germline CDR1 is GTSNPN and CDR2 SVGIG (reference sequence). The CDR3 region has the DNA TGTGCCTGGAGTGAGATGAGGGTAGGCCAGCCCCAGCATTTT. The encoded protein is CAWSEMRVGQPQHF.

In its sample, this clone was seen a few times. This chain uses TRBV10-3 with TRBJ2-1, with D possibly being TRBD2 (5 bases). CDR1 is ENHRY, CDR2 SYGVKD, per germline. The CDR3 loop spans 14 amino acids. Trimming left V 3 bases short and J 7 bases short, with 13 bases between. CDR3: CAISDSRGSNEQFF. The CDR3 coding sequence is TGTGCCATCAGTGACTCGAGAGGGTCGAATGAGCAGTTCTTC.

The J gene is TRBJ1-2, the V gene TRBV19; D unclear. This CDR3 region has 12 residues. V was shortened by 1 base and J by 3 bases, with 3 bases between the two germline ends. CDR1 and CDR2 (germline): LNHDA, SQIVND (reference sequence). CDR3 in amino acids: CASSIGDYGYTF. Written as DNA, the CDR3 is TGTGCCAGTAGTATAGGAGACTATGGCTACACCTTC.

The rearrangement joins TRBV25-1 to TRBJ2-3; D is unclear. The germline V gene encodes CDR1 MGHDK and CDR2 SYGVNS. The CDR3 is 14 amino acids. V dropped 2 bases and J dropped 0 bases, with 6 bases sitting between them. CDR3 bases: TGTGCCAGCAGTGAACAACAGAGCACAGATACGCAGTATTTT. Amino acids: CASSEQQSTDTQYF.

The chain links TRBV19 to TRBJ2-1; perhaps TRBD2 as D (5 bases). Trimming shortened V by 6 bases and J by 4 bases, and 16 bases separated the two germline ends. This CDR3 has 15 amino acids. Germline CDR1 LNHDA, CDR2 SQIVND (reference sequence). The CDR3 nucleotides are TGTGCCAGTAGCGATTTCGTCGGGGTATACAATGAGCAGTTCTTC. Translated, it gives CASSDFVGVYNEQFF.

V gene TRBV5-5 combines with J gene TRBJ2-7; perhaps TRBD1 as D (5 bases). Germline V CDR1 and CDR2: SGHKS, YYEKEE (reference sequence). CDR3 length: 16 residues. The ends were cut back, 4 bases at V and 3 bases at J, with 20 bases in the middle. CDR3 in amino acids: CASSPDRSGYRYEQYF. The CDR3 DNA reads as TGTGCCAGCAGCCCCGATCGGTCAGGGTACCGCTACGAGCAGTACTTC.

This clone was counted a few times. CDR3 in DNA: TGTGCCAGCAGCTTAGGGACAGGGAATGAAAAACTGTTTTTT. It codes for CASSLGTGNEKLFF. The chain couples TRBV7-9 to TRBJ1-4; 8 bases are shared with TRBD1. Looked up from germline, CDR1 is SEHNR and CDR2 is FQNEAQ (reference sequence). The J segment lost 5 bases and the V segment lost 1 base, leaving 0 bases of the junction unmatched. The CDR3 contains 14 residues.

The rearrangement uses TRBV7-6 and TRBJ2-1; D is ambiguous. From germline, CDR1 is SGHVS and CDR2 FNYEAQ. V was pared by 2 bases and J by 3 bases, with 2 bases between. This CDR3 spans 12 amino acids. CDR3 sequence reads: CASSLLYNEQFF. CDR3 in DNA: TGTGCCAGCAGCTTACTCTACAATGAGCAGTTCTTC.

In DNA, the CDR3 is TGTGCTAGTGGTTTTCCATTGAGCGAGCAGTACTTC. Protein sequence: CASGFPLSEQYF. This chain links TRBV12-5 with TRBJ2-7; no clear D. V lost 3 bases, J lost 6 bases, and 9 bases lay in between. The CDR3 totals 12 residues. Germline CDR1 and CDR2: LGHNT and FRNRAP.

This chain joins TRBV6-5 and TRBJ2-3; no clear D. Germline CDR1 reads MNHEY; CDR2 reads SVGAGI. This CDR3 has 14 residues. Trimming took off 5 bases at V and 6 bases at J, with 15 bases between the two ends. CDR3 in amino acids: CASSPYPSMDTQYF. CDR3 nucleotides: TGTGCCAGCAGTCCTTACCCCTCTATGGATACGCAGTATTTT.

The genes are TRBV9 and TRBJ1-1; 7 bases are a match to TRBD1. From germline, CDR1 is SGDLS and CDR2 YYNGEE. The CDR3 extends over 16 amino acids. The V and J ends lost 4 bases and 0 bases, in that order; junction bases with no gene match: 9. CDR3: CASSPTGTLMNTEAFF. The CDR3 bases are TGTGCCAGCAGCCCGACAGGGACCCTCATGAACACTGAAGCTTTCTTT.

As DNA, the CDR3 is TGTGCCTCTGGACTAGCGGGAGTAGTGGAGACCCAGTACTTC. Translating it yields CASGLAGVVETQYF. The gene calls are TRBV30 and TRBJ2-5; the match to TRBD2 covers 13 bases. With 7 bases clipped from V and 5 bases from J, the junction kept 7 bases outside the gene matches. CDR1 and CDR2 (germline): GTSNPN, SVGIG (reference sequence). This CDR3 region has 14 residues.

The chain is built from TRBV7-8 and TRBJ1-4; a weak D match, TRBD1 (5 bases). Trimming cost V 5 bases and J 8 bases, with 21 bases left between them. CDR1 SGHVS and CDR2 FQNEAQ come from the germline V gene. The CDR3 loop spans 16 amino acids. DNA of the CDR3: TGTGCCAGCAGCCACCGGGGTCCGGGGGAAATAGAAAAACTGTTTTTT. Amino acids: CASSHRGPGEIEKLFF.

The rearrangement joins TRBV7-8 to TRBJ1-3; D gene ambiguous. V was clipped by 5 bases and J by 0 bases, with 14 bases between them. CDR1 and CDR2 (germline): SGHVS, FQNEAQ. The CDR3 sequence is 16 residues long. The CDR3 DNA follows: TGTGCCAGCAGCCGAGGTTGGCAGAGCTCTGGAAACACCATATATTTT. It encodes CASSRGWQSSGNTIYF.

The chain couples TRBV7-9 to TRBJ2-1; D is perhaps TRBD2 (6 bases). V lost 8 bases, J lost 1 base, and 9 bases lay in between. The germline gives CDR1 SEHNR, CDR2 FQNEAQ (reference sequence). The CDR3 extends over 13 amino acids. CDR3 residues: CASLRESYNEQFF. Written as DNA, the CDR3 is TGTGCCAGCCTACGGGAGTCCTACAATGAGCAGTTCTTC.

The chain joins TRBV25-1 to TRBJ2-1, with TRBD1 identical over 11 bases. The CDR3 has 17 amino acids. The V gene's germline CDR1 is MGHDK and CDR2 SYGVNS. J lost 6 bases, V lost 3 bases, and 10 bases had no gene match. CDR3 sequence: CASSEILGQGAANEQFF. CDR3 nucleotides: TGTGCCAGCAGTGAGATCCTTGGACAGGGGGCGGCCAATGAGCAGTTCTTC.

The chain carries TRBV5-4 and TRBJ2-2, with 8 bases fitting TRBD2. The germline CDR1 and CDR2 sequences are SGHNT and YYREEE (reference sequence). This CDR3 is 15 amino acids long. Germline trimming cut 4 bases from V and 4 bases from J; bases unmatched to any gene: 6. The CDR3 nucleotides read TGTGCCAGCAGCCAGGCTAGCGGGCTCACCGGGGAGCTGTTTTTT. Its translation: CASSQASGLTGELFF. The whole variable domain, remainder taken from reference TRBV5-4 and TRBJ2-2, is ETGVTQSPTHLIKTRGQQVTLRCSSQSGHNTVSWYQQALGQGPQFIFQYYREEENGRGNFPPRFSGLQFPNYSSELNVNALELDDSALYLCASSQASGLTGELFFGEGSRLTVL.

V is TRBV19 and J is TRBJ2-1; perhaps TRBD1 as D (5 bases). Germline-derived CDR1 and CDR2 are LNHDA and SQIVND (reference sequence). V was clipped by 5 bases and J by 4 bases, with 15 bases between them. CDR3 length equals 15 residues. This CDR3 reads CASSLRSRGYNEQFF. CDR3 nucleotide sequence: TGTGCCAGTAGTTTGAGGAGTAGGGGTTACAATGAGCAGTTCTTC.

The chain links TRBV13 to TRBJ2-3; perhaps TRBD2 as D (5 bases). CDR3 length: 15 residues. The V end was cut by 1 base, the J end by 0 bases, with 8 bases between. Germline loops: CDR1 PRHDT, CDR2 FYEKMQ (reference sequence). CDR3 nucleotides: TGTGCCAGCAGCTTAGATCAGCGGAGCACAGATACGCAGTATTTT. This encodes CASSLDQRSTDTQYF.

This clone has more than one count but fewer than ten. The V call is TRBV28, the J call TRBJ1-1, with 7 bases identical to TRBD1. Germline values: CDR1 MDHEN, CDR2 SYDVKM. With V trimmed by 3 bases and J by 1 base, 5 bases remained unmatched. CDR3 length equals 15 residues. The CDR3, as DNA: TGTGCCAGCAGTTTCCCACAGGGGAAGAACACTGAAGCTTTCTTT. It specifies CASSFPQGKNTEAFF.

The chain carries TRBV7-9 and TRBJ2-7, with 9 positions matching TRBD1. The trim removed 7 bases at V and 3 bases at J, leaving 10 bases unmatched. The length of the CDR3 is 15 residues. Germline assignment: CDR1 SEHNR and CDR2 FQNEAQ (reference sequence). CDR3 protein: CASTFTGGDGYEQYF. Here the CDR3 DNA reads TGTGCCAGCACCTTCACAGGGGGCGACGGCTACGAGCAGTACTTC.

The genes are TRBV6-4 and TRBJ2-3; 8 bases map to TRBD1. Germline trimming cut 7 bases from V and 2 bases from J; bases unmatched to any gene: 5. Germline CDR1 and CDR2: MRHNA and SNTAGT. CDR3 length equals 14 residues. The CDR3 DNA is TGTGCCAGCACACGTCAGGGGGCCACAGATACGCAGTATTTT. It translates to CASTRQGATDTQYF.

The V and J genes are TRBV19 and TRBJ2-7, with unresolved D. The length of the CDR3 is 16 residues. Germline CDR1 LNHDA, CDR2 SQIVND (reference sequence). V gave up 1 base and J gave up 3 bases, with 16 bases separating them. CDR3 coding DNA: TGTGCCAGTAGTATAGCCGACCACTCGAGCGTCTACGAGCAGTACTTC. It codes for CASSIADHSSVYEQYF.